The 18 T cell receptor beta chains listed next were all sequenced from one sample in a study of blood T cells in healthy people across ages. A J-beta primer mix and a sample-barcoded 5' primer were used in a second PCR of about 7 to 12 cycles. One entry per CDR3 protein results from TCRdb running MiXCR on the 5' RACE reads. Of 750,000 to 1,000,000 distinct CDR3 sequences in the sample, 29% were seen once. This same sample was also taken into another study, of T cells of mothers and their children.

The sample consisted of blood. The receptors were gathered from a woman between 40 and 50 years old in good health.

About this clonotype: A clone one base away is much larger, so this may be a read error. The chain links TRBV28 to TRBJ2-7; D possibly matches TRBD1 or TRBD2 (5 bases each). The V end lost 6 bases, the J end lost 2 bases, and 20 bases lay between the germline ends. The germline CDR1 and CDR2 sequences are MDHEN and SYDVKM. The CDR3 extends over 16 amino acids. CDR3: CASSPFGWVGAYEQYF. The CDR3 DNA is TGTGCCAGCAGCCCTTTTGGGTGGGTGGGGGCCTACGAGCAGTACTTC.

This chain connects TRBV9 to TRBJ1-1, with D possibly matching TRBD1 (5 bases). The V gene's germline CDR1 is SGDLS and CDR2 YYNGEE. There are 15 residues in the CDR3. V gave up 0 bases and J gave up 2 bases, with 11 bases separating them. The CDR3 DNA sequence: TGTGCCAGCAGCGTAGACCAGGGAGTAAACACTGAAGCTTTCTTT. Amino acid sequence: CASSVDQGVNTEAFF.

J is TRBJ1-1 and V is TRBV10-3, with TRBD1 matching 10 bases. Trimming cost V 0 bases and J 4 bases; bases outside gene matches: 5. The germline V gene encodes CDR1 ENHRY and CDR2 SYGVKD. This CDR3 has 16 residues. In DNA, the CDR3 is TGTGCCATCAGTGAGTCCGGGACAGGGGTGTTCACTGAAGCTTTCTTT. Translation: CAISESGTGVFTEAFF.

To note about this clonotype: One junction end does not reproduce the germline sequence, and a read error may be involved. The rearrangement joins TRBV12-3 or TRBV12-4 to TRBJ2-7, with TRBD1 matching over 7 bases. CDR3 length equals 14 residues. The DNA of the CDR3 is TGTGCCAGTAGTTTGGGACAGAGGTCCTACGGGCAGTACTTC. Protein product: CASSLGQRSYGQYF.

This clonotype was picked up a small number of times. This chain links TRBV3-1 with TRBJ2-7; D call uncertain. CDR1 is LGHDT and CDR2 is YNNKEL in the germline V gene (reference sequence). The V and J ends lost 2 bases and 3 bases respectively, with 5 bases between them. The CDR3 covers 12 residues. DNA for the CDR3: TGTGCCAGCAGCCAAAGCCTCTACGAGCAGTACTTC. It yields the protein CASSQSLYEQYF.

This clonotype showed up many times. The rearrangement uses TRBV12-3 or TRBV12-4 and TRBJ2-7; D not resolved. V was cut by 5 bases and J by 2 bases, with 4 bases left in between. This CDR3 comprises 11 residues. CDR3 loop: CASSVTYEQYF. The CDR3 DNA reads TGTGCCAGCAGTGTTACCTACGAGCAGTACTTC.

This clonotype was counted a few times. The J gene is TRBJ2-4, the V gene TRBV18; D gene ambiguous. Germline CDR1 reads KGHSH; CDR2 reads LQKENI. This CDR3 is built from 12 residues. The V end lost 5 bases, the J end lost 2 bases, and 4 bases lay between the germline ends. The CDR3 protein is CASSTTKNIQYF. CDR3 nucleotides: TGTGCCAGCTCAACCACCAAAAACATTCAGTACTTC.

Turning to this clonotype: This may arise from a read error, as a much more abundant clone is one base away. This rearrangement joins TRBV29-1 to TRBJ2-3; possibly TRBD2 for D (5 bases). V lost 7 bases to trimming and J lost 3 bases, with 11 bases between them. In germline, CDR1 is SQVTM, CDR2 ANQGSEA. The CDR3 spans 12 residues. The CDR3 DNA follows: TGCAGCGGTACCCGGGATACAGATACGCAGTATTTT. Translation: CSGTRDTDTQYF.

Details on this clonotype: A much larger clone sits a single nucleotide away, making a read error possible. The rearrangement links TRBV15 to TRBJ1-2; TRBD1 is a possible D gene (5 bases). Germline loops: CDR1 LNHNV, CDR2 YYDKDF (reference sequence). Trimming stripped 4 bases from V and 3 bases from J, with 15 bases between. There are 15 residues in the CDR3. The CDR3 spells CATSTWGRTDYGYTF. The CDR3 DNA reads as TGTGCCACCAGCACCTGGGGCAGGACGGACTATGGCTACACCTTC.

This clonotype is a singleton in its sample. The J gene is TRBJ1-1, the V gene TRBV6-5; 7 bases are a match to TRBD1. This CDR3 contains 15 residues. From germline, CDR1 is MNHEY and CDR2 SVGAGI. The J segment lost 7 bases and the V segment lost 7 bases, leaving 15 bases of the junction unmatched. CDR3 nucleotides: TGTGCCAGCATCGGCGCCGGGACAGATCTTGGTGAAGCTTTCTTT. This sequence encodes CASIGAGTDLGEAFF.

This chain joins TRBV12-3 or TRBV12-4 and TRBJ1-1, with unresolved D. V gave up 11 bases and J gave up 2 bases, with 15 bases separating them. This CDR3 comprises 13 residues. The CDR3 coding sequence is TGTGCCGGCCGATGGCAGCACAACACTGAAGCTTTCTTT. Translated, it gives CAGRWQHNTEAFF.

This sequence joins TRBV12-3 or TRBV12-4 and TRBJ1-5; D is unclear. V shed 4 bases and J shed 4 bases, with 11 bases lying between them. The length of the CDR3 is 14 residues. Here the CDR3 DNA reads TGTGCCAGCAGTTGGGGTTTAGGGAATCAGCCCCAGCATTTT. As protein: CASSWGLGNQPQHF.

There are a few counts of this clonotype. J is TRBJ2-5 and V is TRBV12-3 or TRBV12-4, with 9 bases aligning to TRBD2. The J call may be in error: the DNA end matches TRBJ2-7 better. CDR3 length: 16 residues. The CDR3 region has the DNA TGTGCCAGCAGTTTAGGTGGGACTAGCTTTACCTACGAGCAGTACTTC. Encoded protein: CASSLGGTSFTYEQYF.

This sequence joins TRBV19 and TRBJ2-3; 13 bases align to TRBD2. Germline CDR1 reads LNHDA; CDR2 reads SQIVND (reference sequence). The ends lost 8 bases at V and 8 bases at J; junction bases unmatched: 7. The CDR3 extends over 14 amino acids. The CDR3, as DNA: TGTGCCAGTGGGACTAGCGGGACTGAGGGTACGCAGTATTTT. It specifies CASGTSGTEGTQYF.

Note on this clonotype: At one end, the junction sequence differs from germline, possibly due to a read error. CDR3 region: CTSSSGSEETQYF. The CDR3 DNA is TGTACCAGCAGCTCCGGCAGTGAAGAGACCCAGTACTTC. The genes are TRBV7-9 and TRBJ2-7; D unclear. The DNA end is a closer match to TRBJ2-5, so the J assignment may be wrong. Germline V CDR1 and CDR2: SEHNR, FQNEAQ (reference sequence). The CDR3 has 13 residues.

This clonotype was counted between two and nine times. The chain joins TRBV28 to TRBJ1-2; 8 bases are shared with TRBD1. Germline loops: CDR1 MDHEN, CDR2 SYDVKM. The J segment lost 4 bases and the V segment lost 2 bases, leaving 9 bases of the junction unmatched. This CDR3 is built from 16 residues. CDR3 in amino acids: CASSLGGQGASYGYTF. The CDR3 DNA follows: TGTGCCAGCAGTTTAGGGGGGCAGGGGGCCAGCTATGGCTACACCTTC.

The genes are TRBV12-3 or TRBV12-4 and TRBJ2-7; D not certain. V was clipped by 7 bases and J by 5 bases, with 6 bases between them. CDR3 size: 10 residues. CDR3 sequence (DNA): TGTGCCAGCAAAGGGCACGAGCAGTACTTC. It translates to CASKGHEQYF.

The table lists this clonotype with many counts. V and J are TRBV5-1 and TRBJ2-7; TRBD1 aligns across 7 bases. The V and J ends lost 0 bases and 3 bases, in that order; junction bases with no gene match: 9. This CDR3 is 16 amino acids long. The germline gives CDR1 SGHRS, CDR2 YFSETQ. CDR3 loop: CASSLGDSELGYEQYF. The CDR3 coding sequence is TGCGCCAGCAGCTTGGGGGACAGTGAGCTGGGCTACGAGCAGTACTTC.